Following are 20 T cell receptor beta chains from one sample sequenced in a study of T-cell reconstitution after alpha-beta-depleted transplantation in children. During its preparation, the TCRbeta library received unique molecular identifiers. Using its own MiXCR run on the PCR reads, TCRdb lists one record per CDR3 protein. The sample lists over 550,000 distinct CDR3 sequences, about 10% occurring once. The source material was PBMCs from the stem cell graft donor, sampled from the stem cell graft. These receptors were taken from a human donor who donated a stem cell graft to a child with acute myeloid leukemia.

The sample holds a few counts of this clonotype. In DNA form, the CDR3 reads TGTGCCACCAGTGAGCGGGACAGTTCCTACGAGCAGTACTTC. Encoded protein: CATSERDSSYEQYF. The chain recombines TRBV24-1 with TRBJ2-7; D possibly corresponds to TRBD1 (7 bases). CDR1 and CDR2 from the germline V gene are KGHDR and SFDVKD. CDR3 size: 14 residues. V was cut by 4 bases and J by 1 base, with 10 bases left in between.

This clonotype was counted a few times. The chain combines TRBV12-3 or TRBV12-4 with TRBJ2-7; 8 nucleotides line up with TRBD2. CDR3 length: 14 residues. V lost 3 bases to trimming and J lost 7 bases; unmatched junction nucleotides: 8. The CDR3 here is CASSLTGGSWEQYF. The CDR3 region has the DNA TGTGCCAGCAGTTTGACGGGAGGGAGCTGGGAGCAGTACTTC.

At least ten counts were recorded for this clonotype. The V gene is TRBV6-1, the J gene TRBJ2-2, with a possible D match to TRBD2 (6 bases). Germline loops: CDR1 MNHNS, CDR2 SASEGT. This CDR3 has 16 amino acids. The germline V and J ends were trimmed by 6 bases and 2 bases, with 16 bases remaining between them. The CDR3 is CASRSGRQLNTGELFF. The DNA for the CDR3 is TGTGCCAGCAGATCTGGGAGGCAGCTAAACACCGGGGAGCTGTTTTTT.

The CDR3 DNA sequence: TGTGCCAGCAGTGGAGACGTGGCTCCTTCCGAGCAGTACTTC. The encoded protein is CASSGDVAPSEQYF. The rearrangement uses TRBV6-2 or TRBV6-3 and TRBJ2-7; D remains unclear. V lost 5 bases and J lost 6, with 17 bases in between. The CDR3 is 14 amino acids. Per the germline V gene, CDR1 is MNHEY and CDR2 is SVGEGT.

The rearrangement uses TRBV11-2 and TRBJ2-5, with a tentative D call TRBD1 (6 bases). This CDR3 has 15 residues. CDR1 and CDR2 (germline): SGHAT, FQNNGV. Trimming took 1 base from V and 6 from J, leaving 15 bases between them. In DNA, the CDR3 is TGTGCCAGCAGCTTAGCGAACCCGGGACAACAGACCCAGTACTTC. Amino acids: CASSLANPGQQTQYF. The whole variable domain, filled in from reference TRBV11-2 and TRBJ2-5, reads EAGVAQSPRYKIIEKRQSVAFWCNPISGHATLYWYQQILGQGPKLLIQFQNNGVVDDSQLPKDRFSAERLKGVDSTLKIQPAKLEDSAVYLCASSLANPGQQTQYFGPGTRLLVL.

This clonotype was picked up many times. The chain carries TRBV24-1 and TRBJ2-2, with 8 bases fitting TRBD1. The germline V gene has CDR1 KGHDR and CDR2 SFDVKD. The length of the CDR3 is 15 residues. The J segment lost 3 bases and the V segment lost 5 bases, leaving 4 bases of the junction unmatched. In nucleotides, the CDR3 is TGTGCCACCAGTGGAATGACAGGGGACACCGGGGAGCTGTTTTTT. Translating it yields CATSGMTGDTGELFF.

The gene calls are TRBV20-1 and TRBJ2-5; D is perhaps TRBD1 or TRBD2 (6 bases each). V was cut by 7 bases and J by 1 base, with 22 bases left in between. This CDR3 is 16 amino acids long. Looked up from germline, CDR1 is DFQATT and CDR2 is SNEGSKA (reference sequence). The CDR3: CSVQALTGLPQETQYF. As DNA, the CDR3 is TGCAGTGTTCAGGCCCTGACAGGACTACCCCAAGAGACCCAGTACTTC.

This clonotype was picked up a small number of times. The chain links TRBV7-9 to TRBJ2-1; D perhaps matches TRBD1 (5 bases). V was trimmed by 5 bases and J by 2 bases, leaving 13 bases between them. CDR3 length: 15 residues. Per the germline V gene, CDR1 is SEHNR and CDR2 is FQNEAQ (reference sequence). CDR3 in DNA: TGTGCCAGCAGCCCCACACAGGACCCCTACAATGAGCAGTTCTTC. It translates to CASSPTQDPYNEQFF. The full variable domain, completed using reference TRBV7-9 and TRBJ2-1, is DTGVSQNPRHKITKRGQNVTFRCDPISEHNRLYWYRQTLGQGPEFLTYFQNEAQLEKSRLLSDRFSAERPKGSFSTLEIQRTEQGDSAMYLCASSPTQDPYNEQFFGPGTRLTVL.

This clonotype occurred once. The chain employs TRBV4-2 and TRBJ2-3, with D perhaps TRBD1 or TRBD2 (5 bases each). CDR1 is LGHNA, CDR2 YNFKEQ, per germline. The CDR3 is 16 amino acids. Trimming pared 0 bases from V and 1 base from J, leaving 11 bases between. The CDR3 here is CASSQDLGTRTDTQYF. The CDR3 DNA reads TGTGCCAGCAGCCAAGATCTCGGGACCCGCACAGATACGCAGTATTTT.

This clonotype has a handful of counts. The rearrangement joins TRBV6-2 or TRBV6-3 to TRBJ2-1; D perhaps matches TRBD2 (6 bases). V gave up 6 bases and J gave up 7 bases, with 16 bases separating them. Germline assignment: CDR1 MNHEY and CDR2 SVGEGT. CDR3 length: 14 amino acids. In DNA form, the CDR3 reads TGTGCCAGCAGCAACCCGGGAGTTGAGAATGAGCAGTTCTTC. Amino acids: CASSNPGVENEQFF.

The rearrangement joins TRBV12-3 or TRBV12-4 to TRBJ1-5; D is undetermined. Trimming took 3 bases from V and 0 from J, leaving 9 bases between them. The CDR3 totals 15 residues. The CDR3 loop reads CASSLNRGSNQPQHF. The CDR3 DNA is TGTGCCAGCAGTTTGAACAGAGGTAGCAATCAGCCCCAGCATTTT.

This clonotype showed up many times. This sequence joins TRBV29-1 and TRBJ2-3; maybe TRBD2 (6 bases). Per the germline V gene, CDR1 is SQVTM and CDR2 is ANQGSEA. This CDR3 is built from 15 residues. CDR3: CSSDGGYRDPDTQYF. In DNA, the CDR3 is TGCAGTTCAGACGGGGGATACCGGGACCCAGATACGCAGTATTTT.

This clonotype was observed a few times. This chain uses TRBV29-1 with TRBJ1-1; no definite D call. V lost 7 bases, J lost 1 base, and 13 bases lay in between. Germline V lookup: CDR1 SQVTM, CDR2 ANQGSEA. The CDR3 covers 13 residues. DNA of the CDR3: TGCAGCGCCCTTGGTGGGTGGAACACTGAAGCTTTCTTT. The encoded protein is CSALGGWNTEAFF.

This clonotype was counted many times. The junction departs from the called germline gene at one end, perhaps through a read error. The chain links TRBV3-1 to TRBJ2-1; D might be TRBD1 (6 bases). This CDR3 comprises 12 residues. Germline lookup yields CDR1 LGHDT and CDR2 YNNKEL (reference sequence). The CDR3 bases are TGTGCCAGCAGCCAAGATCTTTCCGGGACAAAGTTC. Translated, it gives CASSQDLSGTKF.

Many counts were recorded for this clonotype. The chain recombines TRBV12-3 or TRBV12-4 with TRBJ1-6; D is uncertain. The CDR3 length is 11 residues. The V end lost 6 bases, the J end lost 7 bases, and 4 bases lay between the germline ends. The CDR3 region is CASSINSPLHF. In DNA, the CDR3 is TGTGCCAGCAGCATAAATTCACCCCTCCACTTT.

This chain connects TRBV20-1 to TRBJ1-2; maybe TRBD1 (6 bases). In germline, CDR1 is DFQATT, CDR2 SNEGSKA (reference sequence). Trimming stripped 6 bases from V and 4 bases from J, with 18 bases between. CDR3 size: 14 residues. For the CDR3, the DNA is TGCAGTGCCACATCAGGGGCCCGGGGCTATGGCTACACCTTC. Its protein is CSATSGARGYGYTF.

This clonotype was seen repeatedly, ten times or more. The genes are TRBV19 and TRBJ2-7, with D possibly matching TRBD1 (5 bases). Germline V gene sequence: CDR1 LNHDA, CDR2 SQIVND (reference sequence). Trimming took off 3 bases at V and 5 bases at J, with 14 bases between the two ends. The CDR3 extends over 14 amino acids. CDR3: CASSIGLRGDEQYF. Written as DNA, the CDR3 is TGTGCCAGTAGTATCGGGCTAAGGGGTGACGAGCAGTACTTC. Together with reference TRBV19 and TRBJ2-7, the CDR3 gives the full variable domain: DGGITQSPKYLFRKEGQNVTLSCEQNLNHDAMYWYRQDPGQGLRLIYYSQIVNDFQKGDIAEGYSVSREKKESFPLTVTSAQKNPTAFYLCASSIGLRGDEQYFGPGTRLTVT.

The gene calls are TRBV30 and TRBJ1-1; possibly TRBD1 for D (5 bases). V lost 4 bases, J lost 1 base, and 16 bases lay in between. This CDR3 region has 15 residues. Germline CDR1 and CDR2: GTSNPN and SVGIG (reference sequence). The chain's CDR3 is CAWTPGQGWNTEAFF. In nucleotides, the CDR3 is TGTGCCTGGACACCGGGGCAAGGGTGGAACACTGAAGCTTTCTTT.

This chain joins TRBV19 and TRBJ2-6, with D possibly matching TRBD2 (6 bases). V was shortened by 2 bases and J by 3 bases, with 8 bases between the two germline ends. The CDR3 covers 15 residues. Per the germline V gene, CDR1 is LNHDA and CDR2 is SQIVND (reference sequence). The CDR3 DNA sequence: TGTGCCAGTAGTATACCGGGGGTTGGGGCCAACGTCCTGACTTTC. Its translation: CASSIPGVGANVLTF.

Many counts were recorded for this clonotype. V gene TRBV25-1 combines with J gene TRBJ2-5, with 9 bases identical to TRBD2. The CDR3 has 13 amino acids. V shed 7 bases and J 7 bases; nucleotides not matched to a gene: 7. Germline CDR1 MGHDK, CDR2 SYGVNS. The chain's CDR3 is CASTIAGAGTQYF. Here the CDR3 DNA reads TGTGCCAGCACCATAGCGGGAGCGGGGACCCAGTACTTC.